This T cell receptor (beta chain) emerged from a study of control samples from healthy donors and cancer patients. Sequenced by immunoSEQ multiplex PCR; TCRdb stores in-frame clones only, minus some. The sample holds 120,000 or so clones; around 92% are singletons and the top ten take roughly 0.54%. Germline V lookup: CDR1 SGDLS, CDR2 YYNGEE. V lost 0 bases and J 4 bases, leaving 2 bases between the germline ends. The CDR3 totals 12 residues. The sequence was obtained from a man of 80 years or more with head and neck cancer. The sequenced sample was PBMCs. The chain employs TRBV9 and TRBJ1-3, with D unclear. The CDR3 protein is CASSVEGNTIYF. Written as DNA, the CDR3 is TGTGCCAGCAGCGTAGAGGGAAACACCATATATTTT.